The 25 T cell receptor beta chains presented below share a single source sample, sequenced in a study of blood T cell repertoires in COVID-19. TCRdb's copy holds only in-frame clones and misses some; the assay was immunoSEQ multiplex PCR. The table has around 140,000 clones, more than 65% seen once. What was sequenced was peripheral blood. The source of these receptors is a man aged 60-69 years with active or convalescent COVID-19.

The V and J genes are TRBV30 and TRBJ1-2; possibly TRBD1 for D (6 bases). The CDR3 consists of 12 residues. From germline, CDR1 is GTSNPN and CDR2 SVGIG (reference sequence). Trimming shortened V by 7 bases and J by 2 bases, and 11 bases separated the two germline ends. CDR3 protein: CAFMGQNYGYTF. The DNA for the CDR3 is TGTGCCTTTATGGGACAAAACTATGGCTACACCTTC. The complete variable domain, with remaining parts taken from reference TRBV30 and TRBJ1-2, reads SQTIHQWPATLVQPVGSPLSLECTVEGTSNPNLYWYRQAAGRGLQLLFYSVGIGQISSEVPQNLSASRPQDRQFILSSKKLLLSDSGFYLCAFMGQNYGYTFGSGTRLTVV.

This sequence joins TRBV11-3 and TRBJ1-6; 7 nucleotides align to TRBD1. After removal of 4 bases from V and 7 bases from J, the junction contained 1 base not matched to a gene. This CDR3 is built from 13 residues. The germline CDR1 and CDR2 sequences are SGHNT and YENEEA. The CDR3 region has the DNA TGTGCCAGCAGCTCGGACAGGAATTCACCCCTCCACTTT. Encoded protein: CASSSDRNSPLHF.

This clone occurred a few times. The chain employs TRBV19 and TRBJ1-1, with D unresolved. V lost 3 bases and J lost 5, with 19 bases in between. Germline values: CDR1 LNHDA, CDR2 SQIVND (reference sequence). CDR3 length: 16 residues. CDR3 sequence reads: CASSIFEGPPGTEAFF. The CDR3 coding sequence is TGTGCCAGTAGTATTTTCGAGGGCCCCCCGGGTACTGAAGCTTTCTTT.

This chain links TRBV6-5 with TRBJ2-4; perhaps TRBD2 as D (5 bases). The V gene lost 5 bases and the J gene lost 1 base, with 12 bases spanning the gap. CDR1 is MNHEY and CDR2 is SVGAGI in the germline V gene. The CDR3 totals 15 residues. Here the CDR3 reads CASSTHGEAKNIQYF. CDR3 nucleotides: TGTGCCAGCAGTACGCATGGGGAGGCCAAAAACATTCAGTACTTC.

This rearrangement joins TRBV14 to TRBJ1-2, with 8 bases identical to TRBD1. This CDR3 is built from 14 residues. The ends lost 8 bases at V and 8 bases at J; junction bases unmatched: 13. CDR1 and CDR2 from the germline V gene are SGHDN and FVKESK. CDR3 in amino acids: CASHGQGRRVGYTF. The CDR3 DNA reads TGTGCCAGCCACGGACAGGGACGGAGGGTGGGCTACACCTTC. The whole variable domain, filled in from reference TRBV14 and TRBJ1-2, reads EAGVTQFPSHSVIEKGQTVTLRCDPISGHDNLYWYRRVMGKEIKFLLHFVKESKQDESGMPNNRFLAERTGGTYSTLKVQPAELEDSGVYFCASHGQGRRVGYTFGSGTRLTVV.

The chain employs TRBV6-4 and TRBJ2-1; 9 bases match TRBD2. This CDR3 has 16 amino acids. Germline CDR1 and CDR2: MRHNA and SNTAGT. V shed 0 bases, J shed 10 bases, and the junction held 10 bases outside the gene matches. The DNA for the CDR3 is TGTGCCAGCAGTGACTCGCGGCTAGCGGGACACGGGGAGCAGTTCTTC. Translating gives CASSDSRLAGHGEQFF.

The V and J genes are TRBV24-1 and TRBJ1-5; a weak D match, TRBD1 (5 bases). V was shortened by 3 bases and J by 6 bases, with 11 bases between the two germline ends. This CDR3 comprises 14 residues. Per the germline V gene, CDR1 is KGHDR and CDR2 is SFDVKD. The CDR3 region has the DNA TGTGCCACCAGTGATCCCCGGGGGACTCAGCCCCAGCATTTT. Amino acids: CATSDPRGTQPQHF.

The chain is built from TRBV7-6 and TRBJ2-1, with D perhaps matching TRBD2 (6 bases). The CDR3 length is 15 residues. CDR1 is SGHVS, CDR2 FNYEAQ, per germline. V shed 1 base and J shed 6 bases, with 13 bases lying between them. CDR3: CASSLGAGYFNEQFF. The CDR3 coding sequence is TGTGCCAGCAGCTTAGGGGCGGGATACTTCAATGAGCAGTTCTTC.

This sequence joins TRBV4-1 and TRBJ2-7; D is ambiguous. CDR3 length equals 13 residues. Between the trimmed V and J ends, which lost 0 bases and 3 bases, there was a span of 6 bases. Germline V gene lookup returns CDR1 MGHRA and CDR2 YSYEKL. CDR3 in amino acids: CASSQEPGYEQYV. CDR3 coding DNA: TGCGCCAGCAGCCAAGAACCAGGCTACGAGCAGTACGTC.

The chain couples TRBV7-6 to TRBJ1-4, with TRBD1 matching over 8 bases. J lost 4 bases, V lost 5 bases, and 12 bases had no gene match. This CDR3 comprises 17 residues. CDR1 is SGHVS, CDR2 FNYEAQ, per germline. Here the CDR3 reads CASSREDRGQFNEKLFF. The CDR3 bases are TGTGCCAGCAGCCGAGAAGACAGGGGCCAGTTTAATGAAAAACTGTTTTTT.

This clone was detected only once. This chain links TRBV5-1 with TRBJ1-2; 10 positions match TRBD1. The ends lost 5 bases at V and 3 bases at J; junction bases unmatched: 7. Germline V CDR1 and CDR2: SGHRS, YFSETQ. The CDR3 is 15 amino acids. DNA for the CDR3: TGCGCCAGCAGGTATTCCGGGACAGGGGACTATGGCTACACCTTC. Its translation is CASRYSGTGDYGYTF.

This clone showed up just once. The chain has TRBV19 and TRBJ2-7; 7 bases align to TRBD1. The V gene's germline CDR1 is LNHDA and CDR2 SQIVND (reference sequence). This CDR3 has 15 residues. V shed 1 base and J 4 bases; nucleotides not matched to a gene: 7. The CDR3 DNA sequence: TGTGCCAGTAGTATAGGAACAGGGGCCCCGTACGAGCAGTACTTC. Translation gives CASSIGTGAPYEQYF.

The rearrangement links TRBV30 to TRBJ1-5; D is possibly TRBD1 (6 bases). The germline V gene has CDR1 GTSNPN and CDR2 SVGIG (reference sequence). The CDR3 extends over 15 amino acids. Trimming took off 0 bases at V and 7 bases at J, with 16 bases between the two ends. The CDR3 DNA reads as TGTGCCTGGAGTGTACTAGGAGGGGGGGAACAGCCCCAGCATTTT. Protein product: CAWSVLGGGEQPQHF.

V usage is TRBV7-2 and J usage is TRBJ2-2; 9 bases match TRBD2. This CDR3 comprises 16 residues. Germline V gives CDR1 SGHTA, CDR2 FQGNSA. After removal of 4 bases from V and 7 bases from J, the junction contained 10 bases not matched to a gene. The CDR3 reads CASSWAGSGSIGELFF. CDR3 DNA sequence: TGTGCCAGCAGCTGGGCTGGTAGCGGGAGTATCGGGGAGCTGTTTTTT.

V and J are TRBV7-9 and TRBJ2-7; TRBD1 matches at 8 bases. V shed 5 bases and J 3 bases; nucleotides not matched to a gene: 6. The germline V gene has CDR1 SEHNR and CDR2 FQNEAQ (reference sequence). The CDR3 is 14 residues long. The CDR3 region is CASSARTGNYEQYV. CDR3 bases: TGTGCCAGCAGCGCTCGGACAGGGAACTACGAGCAGTACGTC.

V gene TRBV2 combines with J gene TRBJ2-2, with D possibly matching TRBD1 (6 bases). The CDR3 length is 15 residues. Trimming shortened V by 6 bases and J by 3 bases, and 14 bases separated the two germline ends. Germline V gene data show CDR1 as SNHLY and CDR2 as FYNNEI. The DNA of the CDR3 is TGTGCCAGCAGATCCGGGACACTAGACACCGGGGAGCTGTTTTTT. Translating gives CASRSGTLDTGELFF.

This clone was picked up one time. The chain carries TRBV14 and TRBJ1-2; D perhaps matches TRBD1 (6 bases). CDR1 and CDR2 from the germline V gene are SGHDN and FVKESK. The length of the CDR3 is 14 residues. V was cut by 3 bases and J by 6 bases, with 14 bases left in between. The CDR3 DNA sequence: TGTGCCAGCAGCCAGGCCAGGGGATACCATGGCTACACCTTC. It specifies CASSQARGYHGYTF.

J is TRBJ1-6 and V is TRBV29-1; no reliable D call. The CDR3 is made up of 14 amino acids. V shed 4 bases and J shed 10 bases, with 17 bases lying between them. Germline V lookup: CDR1 SQVTM, CDR2 ANQGSEA. The CDR3 bases are TGCAGCGTTGCAAGTCTCATGTTGCGGTCACCCCTCCACTTT. Translation: CSVASLMLRSPLHF.

This chain uses TRBV6-2 or TRBV6-3 with TRBJ1-5, with 12 bases that match TRBD1. Per germline, CDR1 MNHEY and CDR2 SVGEGT. V was pared by 4 bases and J by 6 bases, with 13 bases of the junction left unmatched. The CDR3 runs to 18 residues. CDR3 amino acids: CASSSNRWDRGQGQPQHF. The CDR3, as DNA: TGTGCCAGCAGTTCTAATAGGTGGGACAGGGGGCAGGGTCAGCCCCAGCATTTT.

The gene calls are TRBV5-6 and TRBJ2-5, with D possibly being TRBD2 (6 bases). V was trimmed by 4 bases and J by 5 bases, leaving 12 bases between them. This CDR3 spans 13 amino acids. Germline CDR1 SGHDT, CDR2 YYEEEE. CDR3 loop: CASSAGRTETQYF. In nucleotides, the CDR3 is TGTGCCAGCAGCGCGGGACGGACGGAGACCCAGTACTTC.

The rearrangement uses TRBV6-6 and TRBJ1-1, with 8 bases identical to TRBD1. CDR3 length: 14 residues. CDR1 is MNHNY and CDR2 is SVGAGI in the germline V gene (reference sequence). V lost 7 bases to trimming and J lost 4 bases; unmatched junction nucleotides: 8. The CDR3 DNA is TGTGCCAGCATCCCAGGGGGCGCGGGCACTGAAGCTTTCTTT. It yields the protein CASIPGGAGTEAFF.

The V and J genes are TRBV7-8 and TRBJ1-3; 8 bases are a match to TRBD1. With V trimmed by 5 bases and J by 3 bases, 6 bases remained unmatched. This CDR3 has 15 amino acids. CDR1 is SGHVS, CDR2 FQNEAQ, per germline. The CDR3 reads CASSTTTGVGNTIYF. CDR3 nucleotides: TGTGCCAGCAGCACAACGACAGGGGTTGGAAACACCATATATTTT.

This clone was counted a single time. This chain connects TRBV18 to TRBJ1-5, with D possibly being TRBD1 (5 bases). Deletions cut 2 bases from V and 2 bases from J, with 13 bases between. CDR1 KGHSH and CDR2 LQKENI come from the germline V gene. This CDR3 contains 16 residues. The CDR3 sequence: CASSPDSSAGNQPQHF. CDR3 nucleotides: TGTGCCAGCTCACCAGACAGTAGTGCGGGCAATCAGCCCCAGCATTTT.

This sequence joins TRBV6-2 or TRBV6-3 and TRBJ2-2, with TRBD2 matching 9 bases. The CDR3 is 16 amino acids. V shed 6 bases, J shed 6 bases, and the junction held 11 bases outside the gene matches. The V gene's germline CDR1 is MNHEY and CDR2 SVGEGT. CDR3 nucleotide sequence: TGTGCCAGCAGCTCCCGAGCGATAGCGGGAGCCGGGGAGCTGTTTTTT. It yields the protein CASSSRAIAGAGELFF.

CDR3 coding DNA: TGTGCCAGCAGCACAAGGACAGGAACCTACGAGCAGTACTTC. Translated: CASSTRTGTYEQYF. The chain is built from TRBV7-9 and TRBJ2-7, with 7 positions matching TRBD1. After removal of 5 bases from V and 2 bases from J, the junction contained 6 bases not matched to a gene. The CDR3 covers 14 residues. CDR1 and CDR2 (germline): SEHNR, FQNEAQ (reference sequence). The full variable domain, in which reference TRBV7-9 and TRBJ2-7 provide the parts outside the CDR3, is DTGVSQNPRHKITKRGQNVTFRCDPISEHNRLYWYRQTLGQGPEFLTYFQNEAQLEKSRLLSDRFSAERPKGSFSTLEIQRTEQGDSAMYLCASSTRTGTYEQYFGPGTRLTVT.